This T cell receptor beta chain was recorded in a study of neurological immune-mediated disorders. The time point here: technical triplicate 2. V shed 5 bases, J shed 7 bases, and the junction held 15 bases outside the gene matches. This CDR3 is 17 amino acids long. Germline CDR1 reads MDHEN; CDR2 reads SYDVKM. TCRdb reanalysed the 5' RACE reads using MiXCR and keeps one entry per CDR3 protein. Altogether more than 30,000 distinct CDR3 sequences are present, about 14% being singletons, with the ten largest covering roughly 5.6%. At least ten counts were recorded for this clonotype. The J gene is TRBJ2-5, the V gene TRBV28, with 11 nucleotides matching TRBD2. Input material: CD4+ T cells from blood. The sequence derives from a female donor with HTLV-1-associated myelopathy (HAM/TSP). The CDR3: CASSATSGAARGGTQYF. The CDR3 DNA is TGTGCCAGCAGTGCGACTAGCGGGGCCGCTCGGGGGGGGACCCAGTACTTC.